The sample holds one count of the clone carrying this TCR beta chain. What it recognizes is unknown. This sample was included in a study of T cell responses to AZD1222 COVID-19 vaccine. V lost 9 bases to trimming and J lost 8 bases, with 20 bases between them. Germline V gene lookup returns CDR1 SEHNR and CDR2 FQNEAQ (reference sequence). CDR3 length equals 14 residues. Points from the study as a whole: Once two AZD1222 doses were given, Spike-specific TCR breadth and depth went up.

Sequencing was performed with immunoSEQ multiplex PCR; in TCRdb, only in-frame clones are kept and a portion is missing. Of roughly 100,000 clones listed, approximately 91% are singletons. The source is an adult in good health. This chain uses TRBV7-9 with TRBJ2-1; D is possibly TRBD2 (5 bases). The input for sequencing was peripheral blood, taken on day 0 of AZD1222 vaccination. The CDR3 region has the DNA TGTGCCAGAAGTTGGACCTCTGCTAGCTATGAGCAGTTCTTC. Encoded protein: CARSWTSASYEQFF.